A single sample gave rise to the 27 T cell receptor beta chains below, sequenced in a study of shared clonotypes between healthy human individuals. Here immunoSEQ multiplex PCR was the method, and the copy in TCRdb shows in-frame clones only, minus some. The sample yields 2 million to 2.5 million clones, about nine tenths seen once. Input material: naive CD4+ T cells from PBMCs. Subset noted: CD45RA+ positively selected. The source of these receptors is a man between 18 and 29 years old in good health. Some clones in this sample may be carry-over from other donors' samples.

V gene TRBV12-5 combines with J gene TRBJ2-1; D gene unclear. This CDR3 contains 12 residues. V lost 5 bases and J lost 8, with 10 bases in between. Germline-derived CDR1 and CDR2 are LGHNT and FRNRAP. CDR3 sequence reads: CASGPRWDEQFF. The DNA of the CDR3 is TGTGCTAGTGGTCCTCGGTGGGATGAGCAGTTCTTC.

V and J are TRBV29-1 and TRBJ2-5, with D maybe TRBD2 (7 bases). The ends were cut back, 3 bases at V and 4 bases at J, with 12 bases in the middle. CDR1 SQVTM and CDR2 ANQGSEA come from the germline V gene. The CDR3 consists of 13 residues. CDR3 amino acids: CSVDGGQGETQYF. As DNA, the CDR3 is TGCAGCGTTGACGGGGGGCAGGGAGAGACCCAGTACTTC.

V and J are TRBV28 and TRBJ2-7; 7 nucleotides line up with TRBD1. Trimming took 6 bases from V and 4 from J; bases not matched to a gene: 12. Germline CDR1 is MDHEN and CDR2 is SYDVKM. This CDR3 has 15 amino acids. CDR3 region: CASSLFGQENYEQYF. CDR3 DNA sequence: TGTGCCAGCAGCCTTTTCGGACAGGAAAATTACGAGCAGTACTTC.

The chain is built from TRBV11-3 and TRBJ2-1; 13 bases map to TRBD2. V was clipped by 6 bases and J by 9 bases; unmatched bases: 2. This CDR3 spans 13 amino acids. Germline-derived CDR1 and CDR2 are SGHNT and YENEEA. The CDR3 bases are TGTGCCAGCAGAAGGACTAGCGGGGGTGAGCAGTTCTTC. Encoded protein: CASRRTSGGEQFF. The full variable domain, completed using reference TRBV11-3 and TRBJ2-1, is EAGVVQSPRYKIIEKKQPVAFWCNPISGHNTLYWYLQNLGQGPELLIRYENEEAVDDSQLPKDRFSAERLKGVDSTLKIQPAELGDSAVYLCASRRTSGGEQFFGPGTRLTVL.

The V gene is TRBV2, the J gene TRBJ2-3; weak D call: TRBD1 (5 bases). The germline V gene encodes CDR1 SNHLY and CDR2 FYNNEI. The ends were cut back, 10 bases at V and 3 bases at J, with 11 bases in the middle. CDR3 length: 12 residues. The CDR3 spells CATAPGTDTQYF. The DNA for the CDR3 is TGTGCCACCGCACCAGGGACAGATACGCAGTATTTT.

For this clone: At the DNA level, this CDR3 is encoded by other sequences in the same sample as well. V usage is TRBV5-1 and J usage is TRBJ2-1, with 12 bases fitting TRBD2. The CDR3 has 16 residues. CDR1 is SGHRS, CDR2 YFSETQ, per germline. Trimming at V came to 4 bases and at J to 2 bases, leaving 4 bases not matched to a gene. CDR3 DNA: TGCGCCAGCAGCAGGGGACTAGCGGGTACCTACAATGAGCAGTTCTTC. Its protein is CASSRGLAGTYNEQFF.

In its sample, this clone was seen once. This chain links TRBV5-4 with TRBJ2-3; D is undetermined. Trimming shortened V by 1 base and J by 5 bases, and 8 bases separated the two germline ends. CDR3 length: 13 amino acids. CDR1 is SGHNT and CDR2 is YYREEE in the germline V gene (reference sequence). Here the CDR3 reads CASSLRAGDTQYF. Written as DNA, the CDR3 is TGTGCCAGCAGCTTGAGGGCCGGAGATACGCAGTATTTT.

This chain connects TRBV6-1 to TRBJ1-4; 9 positions agree with TRBD1. This CDR3 comprises 14 residues. Germline V CDR1 and CDR2: MNHNS, SASEGT. V gave up 6 bases and J gave up 4 bases; unmatched junction bases: 3. CDR3 protein: CASRKTGGNEKLFF. The CDR3 DNA reads as TGTGCCAGCAGAAAGACAGGGGGTAATGAAAAACTGTTTTTT.

Concerning this clone: The sample holds other DNA sequences that translate to the same CDR3. V and J are TRBV5-5 and TRBJ2-7; no clear D gene. Per germline, CDR1 SGHKS and CDR2 YYEKEE (reference sequence). This CDR3 spans 12 amino acids. The V and J ends lost 1 base and 0 bases respectively, with 2 bases between them. The DNA for the CDR3 is TGTGCCAGCAGCTTGAGCTCCTACGAGCAGTACTTC. It yields the protein CASSLSSYEQYF.

The chain carries TRBV5-1 and TRBJ1-6, with D unresolved. From germline, CDR1 is SGHRS and CDR2 YFSETQ. V was trimmed by 4 bases and J by 10 bases, leaving 15 bases between them. There are 14 residues in the CDR3. In nucleotides, the CDR3 is TGCGCCAGCAGCGGCGGATCGCTCGGGTCACCCCTCCACTTT. This sequence encodes CASSGGSLGSPLHF.

This clone was seen only once. The gene calls are TRBV28 and TRBJ1-1; possibly TRBD1 for D (5 bases). V gave up 4 bases and J gave up 7 bases, with 16 bases separating them. The germline gives CDR1 MDHEN, CDR2 SYDVKM. The CDR3 contains 14 residues. The CDR3 here is CASSSQGRRNEAFF. CDR3 nucleotides: TGTGCCAGCAGTTCGCAGGGACGGAGGAATGAAGCTTTCTTT.

The J gene is TRBJ2-1, the V gene TRBV9; no firm D call. There are 16 residues in the CDR3. V was pared by 0 bases and J by 0 bases, with 10 bases between. Looked up from germline, CDR1 is SGDLS and CDR2 is YYNGEE. The CDR3 DNA reads as TGTGCCAGCAGCGTAGCGGCTATACCCTCCTACAATGAGCAGTTCTTC. It translates to CASSVAAIPSYNEQFF.

Concerning this clone itself: Additional DNA sequences in this sample encode the identical CDR3. The chain links TRBV29-1 to TRBJ2-5; D call uncertain. The CDR3 is 12 residues long. CDR1 SQVTM and CDR2 ANQGSEA come from the germline V gene. V lost 2 bases, J lost 5 bases, and 9 bases lay in between. The CDR3 sequence: CSVELGGETQYF. Written as DNA, the CDR3 is TGCAGCGTTGAACTCGGCGGTGAGACCCAGTACTTC.

J is TRBJ2-7 and V is TRBV7-2, with 8 bases lining up with TRBD1. J lost 3 bases, V lost 3 bases, and 1 base had no gene match. This CDR3 spans 13 amino acids. The germline V gene encodes CDR1 SGHTA and CDR2 FQGNSA. CDR3 sequence (DNA): TGTGCCAGCAGCTTCGGGACAGGCTACGAGCAGTACTTC. Residues: CASSFGTGYEQYF.

This clone was picked up one time. The CDR3 DNA follows: TGTGCCAGCAGCCGGAGCGGGACCCCCACAGATACGCAGTATTTT. Protein sequence: CASSRSGTPTDTQYF. The chain joins TRBV7-3 to TRBJ2-3; TRBD2 agrees at 7 bases. CDR3 length: 15 amino acids. V lost 5 bases and J lost 2; bases outside the gene matches: 7. Germline V lookup: CDR1 SGHTA, CDR2 FQGTGA.

The CDR3 spells CAWSLGQVHNEQFF. The CDR3 nucleotides read TGTGCCTGGAGTCTTGGACAGGTCCACAATGAGCAGTTCTTC. J is TRBJ2-1 and V is TRBV30; 7 bases line up with TRBD1. Looked up from germline, CDR1 is GTSNPN and CDR2 is SVGIG (reference sequence). Trimming took 2 bases from V and 5 from J; bases not matched to a gene: 6. CDR3 length: 14 residues.

The chain links TRBV5-1 to TRBJ2-1; 9 bases fit TRBD2. With 5 bases clipped from V and 7 bases from J, the junction kept 19 bases outside the gene matches. The CDR3 totals 18 residues. The V gene's germline CDR1 is SGHRS and CDR2 YFSETQ. CDR3 loop: CASSSYPTLAGNRNEQFF. CDR3 nucleotide sequence: TGCGCCAGCAGTTCGTACCCAACTCTAGCGGGAAATCGAAATGAGCAGTTCTTC.

The V gene is TRBV5-4, the J gene TRBJ2-7; D not resolved. CDR3 length: 14 residues. Germline CDR1 reads SGHNT; CDR2 reads YYREEE (reference sequence). Trimming took 4 bases from V and 0 from J, leaving 11 bases between them. DNA for the CDR3: TGTGCCAGCAGCCTGGGCTTAGCCTCCTACGAGCAGTACTTC. It yields the protein CASSLGLASYEQYF.

The V gene is TRBV5-1, the J gene TRBJ2-6; TRBD1 is a possible D gene (5 bases). V was pared by 1 base and J by 0 bases, with 14 bases between. The V gene's germline CDR1 is SGHRS and CDR2 YFSETQ. This CDR3 comprises 18 residues. The CDR3, as DNA: TGCGCCAGCAGCTTGAGGGGCAGTGATTTCTCTGGGGCCAACGTCCTGACTTTC. This sequence encodes CASSLRGSDFSGANVLTF.

V gene TRBV7-9 combines with J gene TRBJ2-2, with D unresolved. Trimming took off 5 bases at V and 8 bases at J, with 15 bases between the two ends. Germline V gene data show CDR1 as SEHNR and CDR2 as FQNEAQ (reference sequence). The length of the CDR3 is 14 residues. CDR3: CASSPGHPWGELFF. The DNA of the CDR3 is TGTGCCAGCAGCCCCGGTCACCCTTGGGGGGAGCTGTTTTTT.

V and J are TRBV7-2 and TRBJ2-1, with 12 nucleotides matching TRBD2. V trimming: 0 bases; J trimming: 9 bases; junction bases outside the gene matches: 9. This CDR3 has 17 residues. CDR1 SGHTA and CDR2 FQGNSA come from the germline V gene. The CDR3 region has the DNA TGTGCCAGCAGCTTAGCGCTAGCGGGAGGGCCTTGGGCTGAGCAGTTCTTC. It codes for CASSLALAGGPWAEQFF.

The chain links TRBV21-1 to TRBJ1-5. TRBV21-1 is flagged as a pseudogene. CDR3 size: 10 residues. DNA for the CDR3: TGTGCCAGCAGGGGTCAGCCCCAGCATTTT. Amino acids: CASRGQPQHF.

The genes are TRBV28 and TRBJ2-1, with TRBD2 matching over 11 bases. With 4 bases clipped from V and 3 bases from J, the junction kept 5 bases outside the gene matches. CDR3 length equals 16 residues. Germline-derived CDR1 and CDR2 are MDHEN and SYDVKM. The CDR3 reads CASSSLAGGHYNEQFF. The CDR3 DNA follows: TGTGCCAGCAGTTCCTTAGCGGGAGGGCACTACAATGAGCAGTTCTTC.

The chain links TRBV6-5 to TRBJ1-1, with a weak D call TRBD1 (5 bases). CDR3 length: 13 residues. The V end lost 6 bases, the J end lost 6 bases, and 14 bases lay between the germline ends. Germline V gene data show CDR1 as MNHEY and CDR2 as SVGAGI. The CDR3 DNA is TGTGCCAGCAGGACCTCGCGGGGGGCTGAAGCTTTCTTT. Protein: CASRTSRGAEAFF.

The chain uses TRBV7-9 and TRBJ1-1; D ambiguous. Germline assignment: CDR1 SEHNR and CDR2 FQNEAQ (reference sequence). Trimming shortened V by 4 bases and J by 11 bases, and 17 bases separated the two germline ends. The CDR3 covers 13 residues. CDR3 sequence reads: CASSSYNGGSAFF. CDR3 sequence (DNA): TGTGCCAGCAGCTCATACAACGGAGGATCTGCTTTCTTT.

The chain joins TRBV6-5 to TRBJ2-1; possibly TRBD2 for D (6 bases). This CDR3 is built from 15 residues. The V gene's germline CDR1 is MNHEY and CDR2 SVGAGI. Trimming removed 8 bases from V and 4 bases from J, with 18 bases in between. CDR3 residues: CASPRDWEAYNEQFF. CDR3 in DNA: TGTGCCAGCCCTAGGGACTGGGAGGCTTACAATGAGCAGTTCTTC.

V usage is TRBV27 and J usage is TRBJ1-2, with TRBD1 matching 7 bases. Germline CDR1 reads MNHEY; CDR2 reads SMNVEV (reference sequence). The CDR3 loop spans 13 amino acids. J gave up 7 bases and V 5 bases, and 7 bases lay outside the gene matches. The CDR3 DNA reads as TGTGCCAGCAGTCTCGACAACAGGGGTGGCTACACCTTC. This encodes CASSLDNRGGYTF.